Listed below are T cell receptor beta chains from one sample, sequenced in a study of regulatory and conventional T cells in RAG deficiency. The assay was immunoSEQ multiplex PCR, and TCRdb's table has in-frame clones only and misses some. The sample shows 20,000 or so clones, 85% to 95% of them seen only once. These data were also filed under a second study, of regulatory T cells.

The source material was CD4+ T cells sorted from blood. Source of these receptors: a human donor in good health. CDR3s include the opening cysteine and the closing phenylalanine or tryptophan. The order of the fields is J gene, CDR3 length, D gene, V gene, clone size, CDR3 DNA, CDR3 protein. The D gene is left open where the match is weak. The size entry is marked missing in some rows and otherwise reads once, few, many or a size class.

j_gene: TRBJ2-2; len: 12; d_gene: .; v_gene: TRBV29-1; abundance: once; CDR3nt: TGCAGCGTTGACGTAAACACCGGGGAGCTGTTTTTT; CDR3aa: CSVDVNTGELFF
j_gene: TRBJ2-5; len: 17; d_gene: .; v_gene: TRBV7-2; abundance: .; CDR3nt: TGTGCCAGCAGCCCCGGGACTATTATTGGGGGGCGGGAGACCCAGTACTTC; CDR3aa: CASSPGTIIGGRETQYF
j_gene: TRBJ1-3; len: 14; d_gene: TRBD1; v_gene: TRBV2; abundance: .; CDR3nt: TGTGCCAGCGGAAAAGGGACAGCCGGAAACACCATATATTTT; CDR3aa: CASGKGTAGNTIYF
j_gene: TRBJ1-6; len: 15; d_gene: .; v_gene: TRBV9; abundance: .; CDR3nt: TGTGCCAGCAGGTCGGGGGCAGGGCGTACATCACCCCTCCACTTT; CDR3aa: CASRSGAGRTSPLHF
j_gene: TRBJ2-5; len: 20; d_gene: TRBD2; v_gene: TRBV5-1; abundance: once; CDR3nt: TGCGCCAGCAGCCAGCGACTAGCGGGAGGGCCGGGTGTGCCCCCTGGGACCCAGTACTTC; CDR3aa: CASSQRLAGGPGVPPGTQYF
j_gene: TRBJ2-3; len: 17; d_gene: TRBD2; v_gene: TRBV19; abundance: .; CDR3nt: TGTGCCAGTAGTGCCACAAATAGCGGGGGGCGCACAGATACGCAGTATTTT; CDR3aa: CASSATNSGGRTDTQYF
j_gene: TRBJ2-3; len: 13; d_gene: .; v_gene: TRBV5-4; abundance: .; CDR3nt: TGTGCCAGCAGCAGAGACAGCACAGATACGCAGTATTTT; CDR3aa: CASSRDSTDTQYF
j_gene: TRBJ1-1; len: 14; d_gene: .; v_gene: TRBV5-1; abundance: .; CDR3nt: TGCGCCAGCAGCTGGATCGGAGAGAACACTGAAGCTTTCTTT; CDR3aa: CASSWIGENTEAFF
j_gene: TRBJ2-5; len: 12; d_gene: .; v_gene: TRBV2; abundance: .; CDR3nt: TGTGCCAGCAGTGTGCTACAAGAGACCCAGTACTTC; CDR3aa: CASSVLQETQYF
j_gene: TRBJ2-1; len: 14; d_gene: .; v_gene: TRBV9; abundance: .; CDR3nt: TGTGCCAGCAGCGTTAGGGCGTCACAGAATGAGCAGTTCTTC; CDR3aa: CASSVRASQNEQFF
j_gene: TRBJ2-1; len: 17; d_gene: TRBD2; v_gene: TRBV9; abundance: .; CDR3nt: TGTGCCAGCAGCGTTGGGGCCCTTAGCGGGATCTACAATGAGCAGTTCTTC; CDR3aa: CASSVGALSGIYNEQFF
j_gene: TRBJ1-5; len: 15; d_gene: .; v_gene: TRBV19; abundance: once; CDR3nt: TGTGCCAGTAGTATTTCGGCAGGGGAAAATCAGCCCCAGCATTTT; CDR3aa: CASSISAGENQPQHF
j_gene: TRBJ1-1; len: 14; d_gene: TRBD1; v_gene: TRBV19; abundance: .; CDR3nt: TGTGCCAGTAGTCTGGGACAGGAGAACACTGAAGCTTTCTTT; CDR3aa: CASSLGQENTEAFF
j_gene: TRBJ2-5; len: 15; d_gene: TRBD2; v_gene: TRBV6-1; abundance: .; CDR3nt: TGTGCCAGTGACTCGGGACTAGCGAGCCAAGAGACCCAGTACTTC; CDR3aa: CASDSGLASQETQYF
j_gene: TRBJ1-1; len: 14; d_gene: .; v_gene: TRBV7-9; abundance: .; CDR3nt: TGTGCCAGCAGCTTAGAGGGGGGCGGCACTGAAGCTTTCTTT; CDR3aa: CASSLEGGGTEAFF
j_gene: TRBJ1-3; len: 14; d_gene: .; v_gene: TRBV6-5; abundance: .; CDR3nt: TGTGCCAGCAGTCTATCGGGGGCTGGAAACACCATATATTTT; CDR3aa: CASSLSGAGNTIYF
j_gene: TRBJ1-2; len: 14; d_gene: .; v_gene: TRBV2; abundance: .; CDR3nt: TGTGCCAGCAGTCCTATCGGACGTAACTATGGCTACACCTTC; CDR3aa: CASSPIGRNYGYTF
j_gene: TRBJ1-6; len: 14; d_gene: TRBD1; v_gene: TRBV6-5; abundance: .; CDR3nt: TGTGCCACGCGGGGACAGGGGGTACCTTCACCCCTCCACTTT; CDR3aa: CATRGQGVPSPLHF
j_gene: TRBJ1-4; len: 16; d_gene: TRBD1; v_gene: TRBV4-1; abundance: .; CDR3nt: TGCGCCAGCAGCCAAGGGGGGACAGGGCGGAATGAAAAACTGTTTTTT; CDR3aa: CASSQGGTGRNEKLFF
j_gene: TRBJ2-1; len: 14; d_gene: TRBD2; v_gene: TRBV29-1; abundance: .; CDR3nt: TGCAGCGTTGAAGGCGGGGGGGCCTACAATGAGCAGTTCTTC; CDR3aa: CSVEGGGAYNEQFF
j_gene: TRBJ1-5; len: 13; d_gene: .; v_gene: TRBV11-2; abundance: .; CDR3nt: TGTGCCAGCAGCTTAGATTTAGGCCAGCCCCAGCATTTT; CDR3aa: CASSLDLGQPQHF
j_gene: TRBJ2-2; len: 18; d_gene: TRBD1; v_gene: TRBV4-1; abundance: .; CDR3nt: TGCGCCAGCAGCCAAGATCCCCGGGACAGGGGGCGATCCGGGGAGCTGTTTTTT; CDR3aa: CASSQDPRDRGRSGELFF
j_gene: TRBJ1-1; len: 10; d_gene: .; v_gene: TRBV29-1; abundance: .; CDR3nt: TGCAGCGTAGCAGACCAAGGAGCTTTCTTT; CDR3aa: CSVADQGAFF
j_gene: TRBJ2-2; len: 13; d_gene: TRBD2; v_gene: TRBV19; abundance: .; CDR3nt: TGTGCCGCCGGGAGGGGCGGGACCGGGGAGCTGTTTTTT; CDR3aa: CAAGRGGTGELFF
j_gene: TRBJ2-3; len: 12; d_gene: .; v_gene: TRBV7-9; abundance: .; CDR3nt: TGTGCCAGCAGCTTAGCTGGGGCAGCGCAGTATTTT; CDR3aa: CASSLAGAAQYF
j_gene: TRBJ1-5; len: 12; d_gene: .; v_gene: TRBV6-6; abundance: .; CDR3nt: TGTGCCAGCAGATATAGCGATCAGCCCCAGCATTTT; CDR3aa: CASRYSDQPQHF
j_gene: TRBJ1-1; len: 14; d_gene: .; v_gene: TRBV19; abundance: .; CDR3nt: TGTGCCAGTAGTATACAACGGACTAACACTGAAGCTTTCTTT; CDR3aa: CASSIQRTNTEAFF
j_gene: TRBJ2-5; len: 15; d_gene: TRBD2; v_gene: TRBV16; abundance: .; CDR3nt: TGTGCCAGCAGCCATCGACTAGCGGGGGTAGAGACCCAGTACTTC; CDR3aa: CASSHRLAGVETQYF
j_gene: TRBJ2-1; len: 16; d_gene: TRBD2; v_gene: TRBV28; abundance: .; CDR3nt: TGTGCCAGCAGTTGGGGGGCGGCGGGAGGGCCAAATGAGCAGTTCTTC; CDR3aa: CASSWGAAGGPNEQFF
j_gene: TRBJ2-7; len: 13; d_gene: TRBD1; v_gene: TRBV30; abundance: .; CDR3nt: TGTGCCTGGAGTGGAGGACAGGGCAGGGAGCAGTACTTC; CDR3aa: CAWSGGQGREQYF
j_gene: TRBJ2-3; len: 15; d_gene: TRBD1; v_gene: TRBV30; abundance: .; CDR3nt: TGTGCCTGGAGGGAAACAGGGGCACCCACAGATACGCAGTATTTT; CDR3aa: CAWRETGAPTDTQYF
j_gene: TRBJ1-1; len: 14; d_gene: .; v_gene: TRBV27; abundance: .; CDR3nt: TGTGCCAGCAGTTTAAGGTCAGGAGACACTGAAGCTTTCTTT; CDR3aa: CASSLRSGDTEAFF
j_gene: TRBJ2-5; len: 14; d_gene: TRBD2; v_gene: TRBV18; abundance: .; CDR3nt: TGTGCCAGTTCCCTACCGGGAGGTCGAGAGACCCAGTACTTC; CDR3aa: CASSLPGGRETQYF
j_gene: TRBJ2-1; len: 15; d_gene: TRBD2; v_gene: TRBV10-3; abundance: few; CDR3nt: TGTGCCATCAGAAAAGCGGGGGGGCCTGACAATGAGCAGTTCTTC; CDR3aa: CAIRKAGGPDNEQFF
j_gene: TRBJ2-1; len: 15; d_gene: .; v_gene: TRBV9; abundance: .; CDR3nt: TGTGCCAGCAGCCCCTTGGGGGAGGCGGGGAATGAGCAGTTCTTC; CDR3aa: CASSPLGEAGNEQFF
j_gene: TRBJ1-1; len: 13; d_gene: .; v_gene: TRBV6-5; abundance: .; CDR3nt: TGTGCCAGCAGTTCGGACAGGAACACTGAAGCTTTCTTT; CDR3aa: CASSSDRNTEAFF
j_gene: TRBJ2-1; len: 14; d_gene: .; v_gene: TRBV11-2; abundance: .; CDR3nt: TGTGCCAGCAGCCATATAACAGCGGTCAGTGAGCAGTTCTTC; CDR3aa: CASSHITAVSEQFF
j_gene: TRBJ2-7; len: 15; d_gene: TRBD1; v_gene: TRBV6-5; abundance: once; CDR3nt: TGTGCCAGCAGTTACTCCTCGACAGGGTCTTACGAGCAGTACTTC; CDR3aa: CASSYSSTGSYEQYF
j_gene: TRBJ1-4; len: 14; d_gene: .; v_gene: TRBV5-1; abundance: .; CDR3nt: TGCGCCAGCAGCTTAGGGGGGACGGATGAAAAACTGTTTTTT; CDR3aa: CASSLGGTDEKLFF
j_gene: TRBJ1-1; len: 16; d_gene: TRBD1; v_gene: TRBV15; abundance: .; CDR3nt: TGTGCCACCAGCAGAGACGGGACAGGGGTGAACACTGAAGCTTTCTTT; CDR3aa: CATSRDGTGVNTEAFF
j_gene: TRBJ2-1; len: 14; d_gene: .; v_gene: TRBV19; abundance: .; CDR3nt: TGTGCCAGTACCAGGTTAGCTAGTCCCGATGAGCAGTTCTTC; CDR3aa: CASTRLASPDEQFF
j_gene: TRBJ2-1; len: 15; d_gene: .; v_gene: TRBV7-8; abundance: .; CDR3nt: TGTGCCAGCAGCCAGGACTTAGCACGGGCCAGTGAGCAGTTCTTC; CDR3aa: CASSQDLARASEQFF
j_gene: TRBJ2-2; len: 18; d_gene: TRBD2; v_gene: TRBV2; abundance: .; CDR3nt: TGTGCCAGCAGTGAATCCTCTCCACTAGCGGTCAACACCGGGGAGCTGTTTTTT; CDR3aa: CASSESSPLAVNTGELFF
j_gene: TRBJ1-1; len: 16; d_gene: TRBD1; v_gene: TRBV5-1; abundance: .; CDR3nt: TGCGCCAGCAGCGTAGGGGACAGTGGAGGTGGCACTGAAGCTTTCTTT; CDR3aa: CASSVGDSGGGTEAFF
j_gene: TRBJ2-7; len: 15; d_gene: .; v_gene: TRBV7-9; abundance: .; CDR3nt: TGTGCCAGCAGCCTCCAGGGGGGACTCTACTACGAGCAGTACTTC; CDR3aa: CASSLQGGLYYEQYF
j_gene: TRBJ2-3; len: 14; d_gene: .; v_gene: TRBV6-1; abundance: .; CDR3nt: TGTGCCAGCAGACGGGGAATTAGCACAGATACGCAGTATTTT; CDR3aa: CASRRGISTDTQYF
j_gene: TRBJ1-3; len: 13; d_gene: .; v_gene: TRBV30; abundance: .; CDR3nt: TGTGCCTGGAGTCTAAGTGTTGGAAACACCATATATTTT; CDR3aa: CAWSLSVGNTIYF
j_gene: TRBJ1-2; len: 12; d_gene: .; v_gene: TRBV30; abundance: .; CDR3nt: TGTGCCTGGACCCCCCCTTCATATGGCTACACCTTC; CDR3aa: CAWTPPSYGYTF
j_gene: TRBJ2-7; len: 14; d_gene: .; v_gene: TRBV18; abundance: .; CDR3nt: TGTGCCAGCTCATTGGACACGGTTCGGCTCGAGCAGTACTTC; CDR3aa: CASSLDTVRLEQYF
j_gene: TRBJ2-3; len: 14; d_gene: .; v_gene: TRBV27; abundance: .; CDR3nt: TGTGCCAGCAGTTTATTTATCAGCACAGATACGCAGTATTTT; CDR3aa: CASSLFISTDTQYF
j_gene: TRBJ2-7; len: 16; d_gene: TRBD2; v_gene: TRBV19; abundance: .; CDR3nt: TGTGCCAGTAGTCTCCAGGGTAGCGGGAGCTCCTACGAGCAGTACTTC; CDR3aa: CASSLQGSGSSYEQYF
j_gene: TRBJ2-1; len: 17; d_gene: TRBD1; v_gene: TRBV5-1; abundance: .; CDR3nt: TGCGCCAGCAGCTCTCAGCCGGGACAGGGTGGAGTAAATGAGCAGTTCTTC; CDR3aa: CASSSQPGQGGVNEQFF
j_gene: TRBJ1-3; len: 14; d_gene: TRBD1; v_gene: TRBV27; abundance: .; CDR3nt: TGTGCCAGCAGGCTGACAGGGGAAGGAAACACCATATATTTT; CDR3aa: CASRLTGEGNTIYF
j_gene: TRBJ2-7; len: 17; d_gene: TRBD2; v_gene: TRBV15; abundance: .; CDR3nt: TGTGCCACCAGCAGAGAGGGGGGGACGGGAAGCTCCTACGAGCAGTACTTC; CDR3aa: CATSREGGTGSSYEQYF
j_gene: TRBJ2-5; len: 14; d_gene: .; v_gene: TRBV5-1; abundance: .; CDR3nt: TGCGCCAGCAGCTTCGGACAGAGGCAAGAGACCCAGTACTTC; CDR3aa: CASSFGQRQETQYF
j_gene: TRBJ2-7; len: 14; d_gene: .; v_gene: TRBV13; abundance: .; CDR3nt: TGTGCCAGCAGAAGAGGGGCGAGCTCCTACGAGCAGTACTTC; CDR3aa: CASRRGASSYEQYF
j_gene: TRBJ2-1; len: 15; d_gene: .; v_gene: TRBV29-1; abundance: .; CDR3nt: TGCAGCGTTTACCGCGGGACAAACTATTACAATGAGCAGTTCTTC; CDR3aa: CSVYRGTNYYNEQFF
j_gene: TRBJ2-7; len: 17; d_gene: .; v_gene: TRBV11-3; abundance: .; CDR3nt: TGTGCCAGCAGCTTAGGTGCTCCGAGCGGATACTCCTACGAGCAGTACTTC; CDR3aa: CASSLGAPSGYSYEQYF
j_gene: TRBJ2-1; len: 16; d_gene: TRBD2; v_gene: TRBV5-1; abundance: .; CDR3nt: TGCGCCAGCAGCTTCGGCGGGAGAAGCTCCTACAATGAGCAGTTCTTC; CDR3aa: CASSFGGRSSYNEQFF